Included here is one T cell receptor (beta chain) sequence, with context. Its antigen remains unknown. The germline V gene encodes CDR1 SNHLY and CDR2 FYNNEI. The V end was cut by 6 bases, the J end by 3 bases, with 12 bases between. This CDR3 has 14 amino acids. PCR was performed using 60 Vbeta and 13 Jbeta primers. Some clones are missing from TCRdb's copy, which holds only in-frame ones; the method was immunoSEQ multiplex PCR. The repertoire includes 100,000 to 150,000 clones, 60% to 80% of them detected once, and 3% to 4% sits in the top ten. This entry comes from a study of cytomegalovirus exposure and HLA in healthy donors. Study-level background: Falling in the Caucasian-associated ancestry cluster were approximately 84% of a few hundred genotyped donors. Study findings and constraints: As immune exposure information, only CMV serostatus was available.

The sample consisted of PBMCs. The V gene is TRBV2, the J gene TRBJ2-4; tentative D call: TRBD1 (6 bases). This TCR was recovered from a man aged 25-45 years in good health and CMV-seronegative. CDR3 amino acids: CASRHGQNKNIQYF. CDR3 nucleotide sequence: TGTGCCAGCAGACACGGACAGAACAAAAACATTCAGTACTTC.